The 17 T cell receptor beta chains in this list originate from one sample, sequenced in a study of blood T cell repertoires in COVID-19. Sequencing was performed with immunoSEQ multiplex PCR; in TCRdb, only in-frame clones are kept and a portion is missing. The sample holds 150,000 to 200,000 clones; approximately 90% are singletons and the top ten take under 30%. Sequenced: peripheral blood. The source is a man aged 55-75 years with acute or convalescent COVID-19.

The chain combines TRBV6-2 or TRBV6-3 with TRBJ2-4; TRBD2 matches at 11 bases. V was clipped by 5 bases and J by 3 bases; unmatched bases: 0. The CDR3 covers 14 residues. CDR1 MNHEY and CDR2 SVGEGT come from the germline V gene. The CDR3 nucleotides read TGTGCCAGCAGTCTAGCGGGGGGCAAAAACATTCAGTACTTC. Protein product: CASSLAGGKNIQYF.

J is TRBJ1-4 and V is TRBV4-1; D uncertain. Germline CDR1 and CDR2: MGHRA and YSYEKL. The CDR3 length is 17 residues. V lost 0 bases and J 5 bases, leaving 16 bases between the germline ends. CDR3 nucleotides: TGCGCCAGCAGCCAAGATTGGCGAGGGCAAGAGAATGAAAAACTGTTTTTT. This translates into CASSQDWRGQENEKLFF.

In this sample, this clone turned up a few times. In DNA form, the CDR3 reads TGCGCCAGCAGCGAAACAGGGATTGAAAATTCACCCCTCCACTTT. This codes for CASSETGIENSPLHF. V usage is TRBV4-1 and J usage is TRBJ1-6; TRBD1 might be the D (6 bases). Germline CDR1 and CDR2: MGHRA and YSYEKL. Between the trimmed V and J ends, which lost 5 bases and 7 bases, there was a span of 15 bases. CDR3 length: 15 residues.

The chain couples TRBV6-5 to TRBJ1-2; 8 bases map to TRBD1. In germline, CDR1 is MNHEY, CDR2 SVGAGI. Germline trimming cut 6 bases from V and 2 bases from J; bases unmatched to any gene: 2. This CDR3 has 13 residues. CDR3 sequence: CASSRTGNYGYTF. The CDR3 bases are TGTGCCAGCAGCAGGACAGGGAACTATGGCTACACCTTC.

The CDR3 spells CASSYSGDILSQPQHF. The CDR3 region has the DNA TGTGCCAGCAGTTACTCGGGGGACATTCTTTCACAGCCCCAGCATTTT. The rearrangement uses TRBV6-6 and TRBJ1-5; TRBD1 is a possible D gene (6 bases). The CDR3 spans 16 residues. Germline CDR1 and CDR2: MNHNY and SVGAGI (reference sequence). Trimming pared 0 bases from V and 7 bases from J, leaving 16 bases between.

This chain joins TRBV20-1 and TRBJ1-1; TRBD1 aligns across 7 bases. Germline loops: CDR1 DFQATT, CDR2 SNEGSKA (reference sequence). The V and J ends lost 2 bases and 7 bases, in that order; junction bases with no gene match: 1. The CDR3 has 11 residues. In nucleotides, the CDR3 is TGCAGTGCTAGATACAGGGGTGAAGCTTTCTTT. It codes for CSARYRGEAFF.

The genes are TRBV19 and TRBJ1-3; D remains unclear. The CDR3 spans 14 residues. CDR1 and CDR2 (germline): LNHDA, SQIVND (reference sequence). V shed 2 bases and J shed 2 bases, with 7 bases lying between them. CDR3: CASSIRGPGNTIYF. In DNA form, the CDR3 reads TGTGCCAGTAGTATACGAGGGCCTGGAAACACCATATATTTT. The full variable domain, in which reference TRBV19 and TRBJ1-3 provide the parts outside the CDR3, is DGGITQSPKYLFRKEGQNVTLSCEQNLNHDAMYWYRQDPGQGLRLIYYSQIVNDFQKGDIAEGYSVSREKKESFPLTVTSAQKNPTAFYLCASSIRGPGNTIYFGEGSWLTVV.

CDR3 coding DNA: TGTGCCACCAGTGATCGGGAGTCACCGGGGGGCTACACCTTC. This encodes CATSDRESPGGYTF. The rearrangement joins TRBV24-1 to TRBJ1-2; D not resolved. With 3 bases removed from V and 8 bases from J, the gap between germline ends came to 15 bases. The V gene's germline CDR1 is KGHDR and CDR2 SFDVKD. The CDR3 loop spans 14 amino acids.

The V and J genes are TRBV2 and TRBJ1-1; no reliable D call. From germline, CDR1 is SNHLY and CDR2 FYNNEI. Trimming cost V 5 bases and J 7 bases, with 8 bases left between them. This CDR3 comprises 11 residues. In DNA form, the CDR3 reads TGTGCCAGCAGTCCCTTGAGTGAAGCTTTCTTT. Translation gives CASSPLSEAFF.

The V and J genes are TRBV18 and TRBJ1-4, with a weak D call TRBD1 (6 bases). The V end was cut by 5 bases, the J end by 0 bases, with 13 bases between. This CDR3 is built from 16 residues. CDR1 and CDR2 from the germline V gene are KGHSH and LQKENI. In nucleotides, the CDR3 is TGTGCCAGCTCATTCAGGGGTATAACAACTAATGAAAAACTGTTTTTT. Translating gives CASSFRGITTNEKLFF.

The chain recombines TRBV19 with TRBJ1-1, with 7 bases fitting TRBD1. The CDR3 contains 15 residues. Germline V gene lookup returns CDR1 LNHDA and CDR2 SQIVND (reference sequence). V trimming: 1 base; J trimming: 1 base; junction bases outside the gene matches: 3. CDR3 bases: TGTGCCAGTAGTATAGTCGCAGGGGGGAACACTGAAGCTTTCTTT. It translates to CASSIVAGGNTEAFF.

This rearrangement joins TRBV19 to TRBJ1-4, with unresolved D. The germline gives CDR1 LNHDA, CDR2 SQIVND (reference sequence). The CDR3 contains 11 residues. Trimming left V 7 bases short and J 5 bases short, with 5 bases between. The CDR3 DNA sequence: TGTGCCAGTACCACAAATGAAAAACTGTTTTTT. Amino acids: CASTTNEKLFF.

This clone was seen just once. The chain is built from TRBV4-1 and TRBJ2-7; TRBD2 aligns across 9 bases. Germline-derived CDR1 and CDR2 are MGHRA and YSYEKL. This CDR3 has 15 amino acids. V lost 2 bases and J lost 4; bases outside the gene matches: 6. The CDR3 region has the DNA TGCGCCAGCAGCCAAACGACTAGCGGACCTTACGAGCAGTACTTC. Translated, it gives CASSQTTSGPYEQYF.

This chain links TRBV10-3 with TRBJ2-1; 7 positions agree with TRBD2. The CDR3 is 15 residues long. CDR1 and CDR2 from the germline V gene are ENHRY and SYGVKD. V shed 4 bases, J shed 0 bases, and the junction held 3 bases outside the gene matches. The CDR3 DNA sequence: TGTGCCATCAGTGGGACTAGGGGCTCCTACAATGAGCAGTTCTTC. Residues: CAISGTRGSYNEQFF.

CDR3 residues: CASSLGTGGETQYF. CDR3 coding DNA: TGTGCCAGCAGCTTGGGAACAGGGGGCGAGACCCAGTACTTC. The chain has TRBV5-6 and TRBJ2-5; TRBD1 aligns across 9 bases. From germline, CDR1 is SGHDT and CDR2 YYEEEE. This CDR3 spans 14 amino acids. V shed 0 bases and J 5 bases; nucleotides not matched to a gene: 2.

CDR3 in amino acids: CASSRQGLMDSPLHF. CDR3 nucleotides: TGTGCCAGCAGCAGACAGGGGTTGATGGATTCACCCCTCCACTTT. The V and J genes are TRBV6-5 and TRBJ1-6; TRBD1 matches at 8 bases. With 6 bases clipped from V and 8 bases from J, the junction kept 9 bases outside the gene matches. The CDR3 totals 15 residues. Germline V gene data show CDR1 as MNHEY and CDR2 as SVGAGI.

The chain couples TRBV10-1 to TRBJ2-1; 7 bases are shared with TRBD1. Germline V gene lookup returns CDR1 WNHNN and CDR2 SYGVQD (reference sequence). CDR3 length equals 15 residues. V dropped 6 bases and J dropped 2; count of bases not matched to a gene: 7. This CDR3 is CASSPDQGAYNEQFF. The CDR3 DNA is TGCGCCAGCAGCCCTGATCAGGGGGCCTACAATGAGCAGTTCTTC.